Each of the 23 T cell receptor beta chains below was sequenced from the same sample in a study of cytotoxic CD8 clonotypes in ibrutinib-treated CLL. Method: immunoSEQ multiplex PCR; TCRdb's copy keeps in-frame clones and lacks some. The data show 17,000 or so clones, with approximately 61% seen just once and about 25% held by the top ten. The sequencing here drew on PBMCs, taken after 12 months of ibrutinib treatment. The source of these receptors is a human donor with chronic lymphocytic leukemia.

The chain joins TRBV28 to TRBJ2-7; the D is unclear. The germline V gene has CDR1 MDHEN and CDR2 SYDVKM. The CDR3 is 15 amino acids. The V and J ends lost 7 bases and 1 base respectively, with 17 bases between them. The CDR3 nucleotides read TGTGCCAGCATAACTGGCCCCCCGCGGTCCTACGAGCAGTACTTC. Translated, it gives CASITGPPRSYEQYF.

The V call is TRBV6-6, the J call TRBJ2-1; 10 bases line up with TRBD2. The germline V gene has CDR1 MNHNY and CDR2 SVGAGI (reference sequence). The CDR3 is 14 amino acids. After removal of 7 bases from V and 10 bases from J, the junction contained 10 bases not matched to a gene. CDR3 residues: CASISSGRQSEQFF. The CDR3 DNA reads TGTGCCAGCATTTCTAGCGGGAGACAGTCAGAGCAGTTCTTC.

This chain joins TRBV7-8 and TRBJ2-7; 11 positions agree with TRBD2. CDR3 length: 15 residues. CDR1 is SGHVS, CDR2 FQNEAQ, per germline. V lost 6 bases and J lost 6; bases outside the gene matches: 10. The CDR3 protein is CASSPLAGGPPEQYF. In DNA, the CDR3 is TGTGCCAGCAGTCCTCTAGCGGGAGGCCCCCCCGAGCAGTACTTC.

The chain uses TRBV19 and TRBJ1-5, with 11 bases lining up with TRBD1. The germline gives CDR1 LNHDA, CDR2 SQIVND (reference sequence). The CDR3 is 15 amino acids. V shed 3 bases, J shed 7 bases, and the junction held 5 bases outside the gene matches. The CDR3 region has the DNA TGTGCCAGTAGTATCAGGAGGGACAGGGGGCAGCCCCAGCATTTT. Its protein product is CASSIRRDRGQPQHF. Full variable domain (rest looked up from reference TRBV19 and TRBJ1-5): DGGITQSPKYLFRKEGQNVTLSCEQNLNHDAMYWYRQDPGQGLRLIYYSQIVNDFQKGDIAEGYSVSREKKESFPLTVTSAQKNPTAFYLCASSIRRDRGQPQHFGDGTRLSIL.

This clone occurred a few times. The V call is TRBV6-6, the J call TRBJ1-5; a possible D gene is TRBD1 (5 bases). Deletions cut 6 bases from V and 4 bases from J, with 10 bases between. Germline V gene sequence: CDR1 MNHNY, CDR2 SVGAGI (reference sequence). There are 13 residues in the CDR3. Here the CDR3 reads CASSPDRNQPQHF. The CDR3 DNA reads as TGTGCCAGCAGCCCCGACAGAAATCAGCCCCAGCATTTT.

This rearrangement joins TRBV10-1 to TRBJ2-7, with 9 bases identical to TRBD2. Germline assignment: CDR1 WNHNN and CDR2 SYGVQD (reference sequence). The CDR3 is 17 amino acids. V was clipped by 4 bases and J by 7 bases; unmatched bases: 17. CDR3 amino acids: CASSAGLAGVSAGEQYF. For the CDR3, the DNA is TGCGCCAGCAGTGCCGGTTTAGCGGGAGTTTCCGCGGGAGAGCAGTACTTC.

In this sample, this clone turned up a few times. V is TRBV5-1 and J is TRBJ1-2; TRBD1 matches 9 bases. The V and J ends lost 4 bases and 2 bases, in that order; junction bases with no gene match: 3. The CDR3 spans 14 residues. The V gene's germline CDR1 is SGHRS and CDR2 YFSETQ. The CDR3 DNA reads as TGCGCCAGCAGCAGCGGACAGGGGAACTATGGCTACACCTTC. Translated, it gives CASSSGQGNYGYTF.

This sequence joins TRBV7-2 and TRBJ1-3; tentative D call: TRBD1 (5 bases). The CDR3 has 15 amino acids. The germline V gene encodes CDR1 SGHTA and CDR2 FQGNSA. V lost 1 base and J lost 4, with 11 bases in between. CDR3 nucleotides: TGTGCCAGCAGCTTAGTTTCAGGGTACGGAAACACCATATATTTT. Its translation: CASSLVSGYGNTIYF.

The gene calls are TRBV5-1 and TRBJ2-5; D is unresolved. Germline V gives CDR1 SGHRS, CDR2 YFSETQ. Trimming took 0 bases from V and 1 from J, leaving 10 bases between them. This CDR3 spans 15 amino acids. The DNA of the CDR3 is TGCGCCAGCAGCTTGGTAGTGCCATCCCAAGAGACCCAGTACTTC. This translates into CASSLVVPSQETQYF.

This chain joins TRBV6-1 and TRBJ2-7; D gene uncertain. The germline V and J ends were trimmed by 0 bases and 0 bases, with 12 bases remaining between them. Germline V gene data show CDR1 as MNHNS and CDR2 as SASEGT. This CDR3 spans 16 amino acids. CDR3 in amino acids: CASSEAMSMGSYEQYF. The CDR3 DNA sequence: TGTGCCAGCAGTGAAGCCATGTCCATGGGCTCCTACGAGCAGTACTTC.

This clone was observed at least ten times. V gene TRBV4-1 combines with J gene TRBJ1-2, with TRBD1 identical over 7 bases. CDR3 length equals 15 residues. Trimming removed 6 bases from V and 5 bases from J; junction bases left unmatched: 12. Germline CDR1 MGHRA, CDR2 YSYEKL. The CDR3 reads CASRETGTELYGYTF. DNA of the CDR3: TGCGCCAGCAGAGAGACCGGGACAGAGCTTTATGGCTACACCTTC.

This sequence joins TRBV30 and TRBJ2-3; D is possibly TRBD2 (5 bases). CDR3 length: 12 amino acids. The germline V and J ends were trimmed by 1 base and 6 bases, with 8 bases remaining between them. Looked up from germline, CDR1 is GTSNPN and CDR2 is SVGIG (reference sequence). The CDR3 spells CAWSDGGDTQYF. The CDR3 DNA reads TGTGCCTGGAGTGATGGCGGGGATACGCAGTATTTT.

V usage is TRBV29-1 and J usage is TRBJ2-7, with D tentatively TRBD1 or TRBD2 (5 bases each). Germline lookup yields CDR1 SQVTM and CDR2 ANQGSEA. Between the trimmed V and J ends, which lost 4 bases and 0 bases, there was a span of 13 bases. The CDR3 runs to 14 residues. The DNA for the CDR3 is TGCAGCGTTGTAGGGACGGATCACTCCTACGAGCAGTACTTC. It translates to CSVVGTDHSYEQYF.

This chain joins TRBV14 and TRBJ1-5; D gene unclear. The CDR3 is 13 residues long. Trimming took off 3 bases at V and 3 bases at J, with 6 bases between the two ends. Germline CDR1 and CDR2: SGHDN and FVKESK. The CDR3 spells CASSQDFNQPQHF. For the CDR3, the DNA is TGTGCCAGCAGCCAGGATTTCAATCAGCCCCAGCATTTT.

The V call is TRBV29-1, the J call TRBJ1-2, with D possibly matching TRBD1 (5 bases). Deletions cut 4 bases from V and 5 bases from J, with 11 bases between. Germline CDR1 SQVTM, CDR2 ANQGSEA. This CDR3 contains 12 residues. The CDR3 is CSVGQTIYGYTF. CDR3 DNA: TGCAGCGTTGGACAGACCATTTATGGCTACACCTTC. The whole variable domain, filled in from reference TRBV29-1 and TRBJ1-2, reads SAVISQKPSRDICQRGTSLTIQCQVDSQVTMMFWYRQQPGQSLTLIATANQGSEATYESGFVIDKFPISRPNLTFSTLTVSNMSPEDSSIYLCSVGQTIYGYTFGSGTRLTVV.

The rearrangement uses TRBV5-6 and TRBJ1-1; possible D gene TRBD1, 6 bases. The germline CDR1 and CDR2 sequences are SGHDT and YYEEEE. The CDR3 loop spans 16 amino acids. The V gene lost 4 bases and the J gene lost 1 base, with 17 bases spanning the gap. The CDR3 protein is CASSASPGATNTEAFF. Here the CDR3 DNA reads TGTGCCAGCAGCGCAAGTCCAGGGGCGACGAACACTGAAGCTTTCTTT.

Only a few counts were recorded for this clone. The CDR3 DNA follows: TGTGCCAGCTCACCACGACAGGGGGCTAATGTCCCGAATGAGCAGTTCTTC. This gives the protein CASSPRQGANVPNEQFF. This rearrangement joins TRBV18 to TRBJ2-1, with 10 bases identical to TRBD1. In germline, CDR1 is KGHSH, CDR2 LQKENI. The CDR3 sequence is 17 residues long. The V gene end was trimmed by 1 base and the J gene end by 7 bases; junction bases not matched to a gene: 10.

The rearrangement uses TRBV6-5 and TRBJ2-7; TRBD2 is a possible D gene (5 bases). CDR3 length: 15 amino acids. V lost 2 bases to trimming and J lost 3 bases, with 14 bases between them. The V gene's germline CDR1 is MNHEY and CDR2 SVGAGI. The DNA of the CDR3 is TGTGCCAGCAGTTACACCCACGGAGGATACTACGAGCAGTACTTC. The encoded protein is CASSYTHGGYYEQYF.

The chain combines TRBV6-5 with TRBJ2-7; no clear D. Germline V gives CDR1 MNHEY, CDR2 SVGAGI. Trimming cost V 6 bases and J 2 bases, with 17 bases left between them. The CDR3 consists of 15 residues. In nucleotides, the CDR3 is TGTGCCAGCAGACTCGGCCCCCTGGGTACCTACGAGCAGTACTTC. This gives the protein CASRLGPLGTYEQYF.

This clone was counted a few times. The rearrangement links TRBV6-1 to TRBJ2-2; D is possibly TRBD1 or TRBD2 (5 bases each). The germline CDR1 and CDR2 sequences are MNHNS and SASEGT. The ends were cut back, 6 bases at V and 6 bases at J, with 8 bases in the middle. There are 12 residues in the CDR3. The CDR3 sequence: CASSWDPGELFF. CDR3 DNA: TGTGCCAGCAGCTGGGACCCCGGGGAGCTGTTTTTT.

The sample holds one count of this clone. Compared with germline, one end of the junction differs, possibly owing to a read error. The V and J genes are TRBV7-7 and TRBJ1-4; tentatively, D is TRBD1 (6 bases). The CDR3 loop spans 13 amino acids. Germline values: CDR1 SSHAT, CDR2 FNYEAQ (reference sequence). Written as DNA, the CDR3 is TGTGCTAGCAGCCTGGGGGCGAGGGAAAAACTGTTTTTT. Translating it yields CASSLGAREKLFF.

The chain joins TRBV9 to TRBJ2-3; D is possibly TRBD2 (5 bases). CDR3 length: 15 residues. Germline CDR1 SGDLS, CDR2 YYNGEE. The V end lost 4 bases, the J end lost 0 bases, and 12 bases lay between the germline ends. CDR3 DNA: TGTGCCAGCAGCCCCCAAGCGGCTAGCACAGATACGCAGTATTTT. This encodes CASSPQAASTDTQYF.

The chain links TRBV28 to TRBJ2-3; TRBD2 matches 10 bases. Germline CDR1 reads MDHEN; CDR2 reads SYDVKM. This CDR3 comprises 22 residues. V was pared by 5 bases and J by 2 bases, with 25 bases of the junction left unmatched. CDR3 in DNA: TGTGCCAGCAGTACCCCCTATGGCCTAATGCCGTCTAGCGGGAGTTCCACAGATACGCAGTATTTT. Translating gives CASSTPYGLMPSSGSSTDTQYF.